Described below is a single TCR beta chain sequence and its context. Its target is not known. This entry belongs to a study of cytomegalovirus exposure and HLA in healthy donors. Study details: Early released data comprised around 79 million unique TCRs from HLA-typed donors. Study-wide results and caveats: Indistinguishable V segments, including TRBV6-2 and TRBV6-3, were excluded.

The germline V gene encodes CDR1 SGHTA and CDR2 FQGNSA. The CDR3 consists of 14 residues. V lost 3 bases and J 3 bases, leaving 6 bases between the germline ends. The PCR made use of 60 Vbeta and 13 Jbeta primers. Profiled with immunoSEQ multiplex PCR; TCRdb holds only in-frame clones, not every one. The table lists over 75,000 clones, around 73% of them singletons. The gene calls are TRBV7-2 and TRBJ1-6; no reliable D call. The source is an older woman in good health and CMV-seronegative. Sequenced sample: PBMCs. CDR3 nucleotides: TGTGCCAGCAGCTTCGAGGGCTATAATTCACCCCTCCACTTT. Translating it yields CASSFEGYNSPLHF.